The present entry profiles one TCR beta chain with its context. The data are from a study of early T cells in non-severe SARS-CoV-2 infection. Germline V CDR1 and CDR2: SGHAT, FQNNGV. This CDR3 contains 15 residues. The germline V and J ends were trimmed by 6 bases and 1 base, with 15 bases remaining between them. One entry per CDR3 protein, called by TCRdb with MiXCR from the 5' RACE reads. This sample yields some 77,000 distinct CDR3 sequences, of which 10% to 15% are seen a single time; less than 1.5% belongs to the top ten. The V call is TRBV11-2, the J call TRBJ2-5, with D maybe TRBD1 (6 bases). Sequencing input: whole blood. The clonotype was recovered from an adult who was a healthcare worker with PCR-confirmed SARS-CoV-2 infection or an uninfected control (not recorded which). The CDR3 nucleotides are TGTGCCAGCAGTCCACCGAACAGGGTCCAAGAGACCCAGTACTTC. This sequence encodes CASSPPNRVQETQYF.